The T cell receptor (beta chain) under discussion was sequenced for a study of STAT5B mutations in CD4+ large granular lymphocyte leukemia. Study background: Among healthy donors, a particular HLA allele went with more CDR3 'QG' motifs.

TCRdb keeps only in-frame clones here, not all; method: immunoSEQ multiplex PCR. The data contain about 21,000 clones, 70% to 85% of them singletons. Comments on this clone: Its specificity is unknown.

Whole-study results and caveats: Patient CD4-sorted repertoires stayed more clonal than healthy ones after leukemic-clone removal.

There are 12 residues in the CDR3. The V gene's germline CDR1 is SGDLS and CDR2 YYNGEE. V lost 1 base and J lost 9, with 9 bases in between. This receptor was taken from a human donor in good health. V usage is TRBV9 and J usage is TRBJ2-3; no definite D call. The sample consisted of CD4+ T cells from blood buffy coats. The CDR3 DNA reads TGTGCCAGCAGCGTATGGGTGGGGACGCAGTATTTT. It codes for CASSVWVGTQYF.